The 17 T cell receptor beta chains below were found in one sample sequenced in a study of OX40 agonist ivuxolimab in advanced cancers. Data came from immunoSEQ multiplex PCR; TCRdb stores just in-frame clones and leaves some out. This sample has some 40,000 clones, with about 89% found just once. This sample comprised CD4+ or CD8+ T cells sorted from blood, obtained in a trial of the OX40 agonist ivuxolimab. All receptors derive from an adult with an advanced solid tumor such as melanoma, head and neck, liver or kidney cancer.

This chain uses TRBV7-9 with TRBJ2-2, with 10 bases identical to TRBD2. The CDR3 has 16 amino acids. In germline, CDR1 is SEHNR, CDR2 FQNEAQ (reference sequence). The junction had 6 bases not matched to a gene; V was cut back by 4 bases and J by 4 bases. The CDR3 reads CASSSAGGDGTGELFF. CDR3 bases: TGTGCCAGCAGCTCAGCGGGAGGGGACGGCACCGGGGAGCTGTTTTTT.

The J gene is TRBJ2-1, the V gene TRBV4-1, with no clear D. Germline-derived CDR1 and CDR2 are MGHRA and YSYEKL. V was pared by 0 bases and J by 1 base, with 10 bases between. CDR3 size: 16 residues. Here the CDR3 reads CASSQESTASYNEQFF. Here the CDR3 DNA reads TGCGCCAGCAGCCAAGAATCCACGGCTTCCTACAATGAGCAGTTCTTC.

A note on this clone: The same CDR3 is also encoded by other DNA sequences in this sample. The chain joins TRBV6-6 to TRBJ1-5; perhaps TRBD1 as D (5 bases). From germline, CDR1 is MNHNY and CDR2 SVGAGI (reference sequence). The V end was cut by 8 bases, the J end by 2 bases, with 13 bases between. The CDR3 extends over 14 amino acids. The CDR3 coding sequence is TGTGCCAGCCGACAAGGGGCCGGCAATCAGCCCCAGCATTTT. It encodes CASRQGAGNQPQHF.

This clone was seen just once. The J gene is TRBJ2-5, the V gene TRBV11-2; 8 bases are a match to TRBD1. From germline, CDR1 is SGHAT and CDR2 FQNNGV. V lost 8 bases, J lost 5 bases, and 10 bases stayed unmatched. There are 14 residues in the CDR3. In DNA form, the CDR3 reads TGTGCCAGCGGGGGGCCAGGGGGCGGCGAGACCCAGTACTTC. Translation: CASGGPGGGETQYF.

The V call is TRBV5-1, the J call TRBJ2-7; D uncertain. This CDR3 is built from 14 residues. Between the trimmed V and J ends, which lost 2 bases and 0 bases, there was a span of 9 bases. Germline V gene sequence: CDR1 SGHRS, CDR2 YFSETQ. DNA of the CDR3: TGCGCCAGCAGCTTAAGCCACAGCTCCTACGAGCAGTACTTC. It is translated as CASSLSHSSYEQYF.

This clone is a singleton in its sample. This chain connects TRBV23-1 to TRBJ1-5; 7 nucleotides align to TRBD1. TRBV23-1 is filed as an ORF, its function uncertain. The trim removed 6 bases at V and 3 bases at J, leaving 5 bases unmatched. The CDR3 spans 14 residues. This CDR3 is CASREGQYNQPQHF. The CDR3 DNA is TGCGCCAGCAGGGAGGGACAGTACAATCAGCCCCAGCATTTT.

The CDR3 sequence: CASSPHRRNQPQHF. For the CDR3, the DNA is TGTGCCAGCAGCCCCCACCGGAGGAATCAGCCCCAGCATTTT. V and J are TRBV16 and TRBJ1-5; D remains unclear. Deletions cut 4 bases from V and 4 bases from J, with 11 bases between. The CDR3 sequence is 14 residues long. CDR1 is KGHSY, CDR2 FQNENV, per germline.

V and J are TRBV25-1 and TRBJ1-1; D uncertain. The CDR3 sequence is 14 residues long. The V end lost 4 bases, the J end lost 3 bases, and 12 bases lay between the germline ends. The germline V gene encodes CDR1 MGHDK and CDR2 SYGVNS. CDR3 loop: CASSARGAYTEAFF. The CDR3 nucleotides read TGTGCCAGCAGTGCTCGGGGAGCCTACACTGAAGCTTTCTTT.

The chain links TRBV29-1 to TRBJ2-1, with TRBD2 identical over 15 bases. The junction had 17 bases not matched to a gene; V was cut back by 5 bases and J by 0 bases. The CDR3 runs to 21 residues. The germline V gene encodes CDR1 SQVTM and CDR2 ANQGSEA. CDR3 residues: CSVSGLAGGPDFLSSYNEQFF. The CDR3 DNA follows: TGCAGCGTTTCCGGACTAGCGGGAGGGCCGGATTTCCTTAGCTCCTACAATGAGCAGTTCTTC.

This clone came up many times. The V and J genes are TRBV6-4 and TRBJ2-3, with 10 bases identical to TRBD1. J gave up 6 bases and V 1 base, and 7 bases lay outside the gene matches. The CDR3 consists of 16 residues. The germline V gene encodes CDR1 MRHNA and CDR2 SNTAGT. The CDR3 region is CASSDLPDRGPDTQYF. Written as DNA, the CDR3 is TGTGCCAGCAGTGACTTGCCCGACAGGGGGCCCGATACGCAGTATTTT.

The genes are TRBV7-9 and TRBJ2-1; 11 nucleotides align to TRBD2. Germline assignment: CDR1 SEHNR and CDR2 FQNEAQ (reference sequence). The CDR3 covers 17 residues. V was clipped by 0 bases and J by 9 bases; unmatched bases: 10. The CDR3: CASSLAVAGGPSAEQFF. In DNA form, the CDR3 reads TGTGCCAGCAGCTTAGCGGTAGCGGGAGGGCCCTCGGCTGAGCAGTTCTTC.

This rearrangement joins TRBV27 to TRBJ1-2, with a tentative D call TRBD1 (5 bases). This CDR3 is 17 amino acids long. V dropped 5 bases and J dropped 2 bases, with 21 bases sitting between them. Germline CDR1 is MNHEY and CDR2 is SMNVEV (reference sequence). The CDR3 coding sequence is TGTGCCAGCAGTCATGGCCCGGGACGCACCACCAACTATGGCTACACCTTC. Its protein is CASSHGPGRTTNYGYTF.

V gene TRBV6-5 combines with J gene TRBJ1-1, with D unclear. This CDR3 is 14 amino acids long. Germline assignment: CDR1 MNHEY and CDR2 SVGAGI. Trimming pared 2 bases from V and 4 bases from J, leaving 11 bases between. The chain's CDR3 is CASSYRVLGTEAFF. CDR3 nucleotide sequence: TGTGCCAGCAGTTACAGGGTTCTGGGCACTGAAGCTTTCTTT.

The V and J genes are TRBV15 and TRBJ2-1, with 7 bases lining up with TRBD1. J gave up 8 bases and V 5 bases, and 15 bases lay outside the gene matches. Looked up from germline, CDR1 is LNHNV and CDR2 is YYDKDF (reference sequence). CDR3 length: 16 residues. CDR3 sequence reads: CATSGPGTVTQDEQFF. The CDR3 DNA sequence: TGTGCCACCAGCGGCCCCGGGACAGTGACCCAAGATGAGCAGTTCTTC.

The chain has TRBV5-4 and TRBJ1-2; D remains ambiguous. V was pared by 4 bases and J by 3 bases, with 19 bases between. The CDR3 sequence is 16 residues long. Germline CDR1 reads SGHNT; CDR2 reads YYREEE (reference sequence). DNA for the CDR3: TGTGCCAGCAGCGCGAGTCAGTCCGTCGCGTACTATGGCTACACCTTC. It specifies CASSASQSVAYYGYTF. The full variable domain, with the rest looked up from reference TRBV5-4 and TRBJ1-2, is ETGVTQSPTHLIKTRGQQVTLRCSSQSGHNTVSWYQQALGQGPQFIFQYYREEENGRGNFPPRFSGLQFPNYSSELNVNALELDDSALYLCASSASQSVAYYGYTFGSGTRLTVV.

Written as DNA, the CDR3 is TGTGCCAGCAGTTACCTGGCCTTAAACTATGGCTACACCTTC. It translates to CASSYLALNYGYTF. This chain uses TRBV6-5 with TRBJ1-2; D gene ambiguous. CDR3 length equals 14 residues. Trimming left V 2 bases short and J 2 bases short, with 9 bases between. Germline CDR1 and CDR2: MNHEY and SVGAGI.

This chain links TRBV9 with TRBJ2-7, with 15 bases that match TRBD2. Germline V gene lookup returns CDR1 SGDLS and CDR2 YYNGEE. This CDR3 contains 16 residues. The junction had 6 bases not matched to a gene; V was cut back by 3 bases and J by 5 bases. CDR3 amino acids: CASSAGLAGGVNEQYF. The CDR3 DNA follows: TGTGCCAGCAGCGCGGGACTAGCGGGAGGTGTGAACGAGCAGTACTTC.